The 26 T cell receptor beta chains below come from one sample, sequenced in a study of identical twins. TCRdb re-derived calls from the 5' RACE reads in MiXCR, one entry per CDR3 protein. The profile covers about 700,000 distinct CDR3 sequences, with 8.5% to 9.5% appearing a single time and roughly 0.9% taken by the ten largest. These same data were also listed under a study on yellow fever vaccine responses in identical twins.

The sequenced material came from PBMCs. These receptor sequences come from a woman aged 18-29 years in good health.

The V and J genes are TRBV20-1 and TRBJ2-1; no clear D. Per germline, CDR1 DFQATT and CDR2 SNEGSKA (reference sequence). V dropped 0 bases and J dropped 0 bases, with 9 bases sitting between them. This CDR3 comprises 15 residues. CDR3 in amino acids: CSARDLLSSYNEQFF. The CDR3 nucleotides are TGCAGTGCTAGAGATTTACTCAGCTCCTACAATGAGCAGTTCTTC.

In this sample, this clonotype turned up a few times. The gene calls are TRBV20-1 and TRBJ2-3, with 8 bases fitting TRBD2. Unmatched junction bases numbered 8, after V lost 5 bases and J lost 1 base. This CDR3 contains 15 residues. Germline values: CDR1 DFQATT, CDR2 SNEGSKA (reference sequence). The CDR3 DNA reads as TGCAGTGCTTCCCCCAGCGGGGGCCGCACAGATACGCAGTATTTT. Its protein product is CSASPSGGRTDTQYF.

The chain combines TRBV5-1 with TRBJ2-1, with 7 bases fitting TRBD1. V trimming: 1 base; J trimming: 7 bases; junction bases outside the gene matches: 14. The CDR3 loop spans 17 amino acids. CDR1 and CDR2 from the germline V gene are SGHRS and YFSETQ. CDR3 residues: CASSLTGFGTAPNEQFF. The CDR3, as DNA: TGCGCCAGCAGCTTGACGGGCTTCGGGACAGCCCCTAATGAGCAGTTCTTC.

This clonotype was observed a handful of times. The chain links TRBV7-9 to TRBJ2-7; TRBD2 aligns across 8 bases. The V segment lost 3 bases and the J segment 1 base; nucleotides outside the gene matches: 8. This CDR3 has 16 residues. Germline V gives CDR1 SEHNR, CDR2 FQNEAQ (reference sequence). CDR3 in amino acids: CASSFSAGGPSYEQYF. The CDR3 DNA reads TGTGCCAGCAGCTTTTCGGCGGGAGGCCCATCCTACGAGCAGTACTTC.

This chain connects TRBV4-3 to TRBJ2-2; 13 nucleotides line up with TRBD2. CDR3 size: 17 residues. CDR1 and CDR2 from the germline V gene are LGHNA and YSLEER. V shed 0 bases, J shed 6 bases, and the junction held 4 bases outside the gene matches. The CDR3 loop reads CASSQELAGGPPGELFF. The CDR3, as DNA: TGCGCCAGCAGCCAAGAACTAGCGGGAGGGCCTCCCGGGGAGCTGTTTTTT.

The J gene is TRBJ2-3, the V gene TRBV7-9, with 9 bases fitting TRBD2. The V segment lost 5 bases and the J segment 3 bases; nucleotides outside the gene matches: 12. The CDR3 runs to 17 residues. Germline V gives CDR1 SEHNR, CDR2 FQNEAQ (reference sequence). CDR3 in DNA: TGTGCCAGCAGCCGGAAACCCGGGACTAGCTTAACAGATACGCAGTATTTT. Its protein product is CASSRKPGTSLTDTQYF.

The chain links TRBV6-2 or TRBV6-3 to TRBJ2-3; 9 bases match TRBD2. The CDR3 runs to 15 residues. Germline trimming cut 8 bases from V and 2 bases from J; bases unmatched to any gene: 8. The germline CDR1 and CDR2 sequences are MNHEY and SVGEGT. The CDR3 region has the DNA TGTGCCAGCGGGATAGCGGGAGCTCCCACAGATACGCAGTATTTT. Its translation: CASGIAGAPTDTQYF.

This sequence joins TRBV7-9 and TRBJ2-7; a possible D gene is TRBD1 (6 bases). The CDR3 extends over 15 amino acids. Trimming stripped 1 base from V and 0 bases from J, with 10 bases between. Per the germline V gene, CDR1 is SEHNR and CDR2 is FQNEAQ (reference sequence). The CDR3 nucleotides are TGTGCCAGCAGCTTAGGTCAGGGGCTCTCCTACGAGCAGTACTTC. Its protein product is CASSLGQGLSYEQYF.

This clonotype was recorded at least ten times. CDR3 DNA sequence: TGTGCCAGCAGCGTAGGGGTGGCGGGAGCCCACACAGATACGCAGTATTTT. Translation: CASSVGVAGAHTDTQYF. The gene calls are TRBV9 and TRBJ2-3; TRBD2 aligns across 7 bases. Trimming took 0 bases from V and 2 from J; bases not matched to a gene: 9. Germline V lookup: CDR1 SGDLS, CDR2 YYNGEE. The CDR3 runs to 17 residues.

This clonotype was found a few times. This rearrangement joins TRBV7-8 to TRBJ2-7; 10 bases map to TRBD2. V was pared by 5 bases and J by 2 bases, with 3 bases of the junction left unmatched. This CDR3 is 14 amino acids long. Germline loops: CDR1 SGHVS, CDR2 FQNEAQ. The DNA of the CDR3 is TGTGCCAGCAGCCGCAGCGGGAGGGCCTACGAGCAGTACTTC. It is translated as CASSRSGRAYEQYF.

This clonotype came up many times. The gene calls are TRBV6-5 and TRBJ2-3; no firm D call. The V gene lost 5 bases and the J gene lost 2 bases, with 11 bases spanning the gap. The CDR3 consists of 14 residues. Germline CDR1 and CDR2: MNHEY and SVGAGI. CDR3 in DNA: TGTGCCAGCAGTACCCGACATCTCACAGATACGCAGTATTTT. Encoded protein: CASSTRHLTDTQYF.

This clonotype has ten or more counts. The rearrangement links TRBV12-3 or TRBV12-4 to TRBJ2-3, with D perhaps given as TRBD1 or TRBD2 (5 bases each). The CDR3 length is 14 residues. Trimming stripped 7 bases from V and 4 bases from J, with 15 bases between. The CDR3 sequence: CASTLGLGADTQYF. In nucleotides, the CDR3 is TGTGCCAGCACCCTAGGACTGGGGGCAGATACGCAGTATTTT.

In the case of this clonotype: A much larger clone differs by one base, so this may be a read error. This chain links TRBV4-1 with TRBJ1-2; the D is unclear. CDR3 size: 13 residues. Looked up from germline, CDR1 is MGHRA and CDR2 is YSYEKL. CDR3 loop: CASSQTSSYCYTF. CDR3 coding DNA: TGCGCCAGCAGCCAAACTTCAAGCTATTGCTACACCTTC.

The DNA of the CDR3 is TGTGCCAGCAGCCAAGGGCATCTCTACGAGCAGTACTTC. It codes for CASSQGHLYEQYF. The rearrangement uses TRBV3-1 and TRBJ2-7; D ambiguous. V dropped 1 base and J dropped 3 bases, with 7 bases sitting between them. Germline CDR1 and CDR2: LGHDT and YNNKEL (reference sequence). The CDR3 has 13 amino acids.

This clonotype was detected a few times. DNA for the CDR3: TGTGCCATCACACGGACTAGCGGGTCACCACTCTTCCACGAGCAGTACTTC. Its protein product is CAITRTSGSPLFHEQYF. The V call is TRBV10-3, the J call TRBJ2-7; TRBD2 aligns across 11 bases. Germline V lookup: CDR1 ENHRY, CDR2 SYGVKD. The J segment lost 5 bases and the V segment lost 7 bases, leaving 16 bases of the junction unmatched. This CDR3 is built from 17 residues.

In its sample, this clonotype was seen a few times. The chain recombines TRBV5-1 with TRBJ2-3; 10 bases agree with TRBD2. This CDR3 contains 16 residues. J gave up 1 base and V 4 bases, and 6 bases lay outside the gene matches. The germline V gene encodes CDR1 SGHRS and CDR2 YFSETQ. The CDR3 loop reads CASSQSSGGGTDTQYF. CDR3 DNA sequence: TGCGCCAGCAGCCAATCTAGCGGGGGAGGCACAGATACGCAGTATTTT.

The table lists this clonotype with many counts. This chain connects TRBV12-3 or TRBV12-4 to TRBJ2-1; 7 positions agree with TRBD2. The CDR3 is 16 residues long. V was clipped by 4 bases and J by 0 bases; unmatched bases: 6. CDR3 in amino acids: CASSSGRGISYNEQFF. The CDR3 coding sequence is TGTGCCAGCAGTTCAGGGCGGGGGATCTCCTACAATGAGCAGTTCTTC.

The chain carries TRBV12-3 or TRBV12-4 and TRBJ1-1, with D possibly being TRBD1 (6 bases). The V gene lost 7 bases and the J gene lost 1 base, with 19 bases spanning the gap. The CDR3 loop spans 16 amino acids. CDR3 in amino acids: CASTKITGWWNTEAFF. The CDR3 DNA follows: TGTGCCAGCACCAAAATTACAGGGTGGTGGAACACTGAAGCTTTCTTT.

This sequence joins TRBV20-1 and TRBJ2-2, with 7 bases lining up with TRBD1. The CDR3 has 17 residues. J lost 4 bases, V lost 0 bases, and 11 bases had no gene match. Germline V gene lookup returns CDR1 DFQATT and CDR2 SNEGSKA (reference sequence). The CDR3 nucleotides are TGCAGTGCTAGAGATCCCACAACAGGGGCGCTCACCGGGGAGCTGTTTTTT. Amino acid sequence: CSARDPTTGALTGELFF.

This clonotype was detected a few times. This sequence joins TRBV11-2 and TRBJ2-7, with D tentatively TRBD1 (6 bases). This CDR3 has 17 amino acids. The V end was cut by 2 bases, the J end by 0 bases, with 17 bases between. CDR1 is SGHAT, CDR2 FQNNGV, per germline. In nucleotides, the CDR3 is TGTGCCAGCAGCTTACCGGGGCCAGGGGTCTTCTCCTACGAGCAGTACTTC. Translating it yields CASSLPGPGVFSYEQYF. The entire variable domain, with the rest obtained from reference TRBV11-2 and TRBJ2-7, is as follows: EAGVAQSPRYKIIEKRQSVAFWCNPISGHATLYWYQQILGQGPKLLIQFQNNGVVDDSQLPKDRFSAERLKGVDSTLKIQPAKLEDSAVYLCASSLPGPGVFSYEQYFGPGTRLTVT.

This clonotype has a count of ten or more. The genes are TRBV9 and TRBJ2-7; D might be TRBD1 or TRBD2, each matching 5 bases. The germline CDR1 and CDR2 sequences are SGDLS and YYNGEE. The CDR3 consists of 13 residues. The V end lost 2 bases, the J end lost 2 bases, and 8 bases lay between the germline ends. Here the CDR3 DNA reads TGTGCCAGCAGCGTCGGGACCACCTACGAGCAGTACTTC. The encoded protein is CASSVGTTYEQYF. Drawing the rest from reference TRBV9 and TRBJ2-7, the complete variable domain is DSGVTQTPKHLITATGQRVTLRCSPRSGDLSVYWYQQSLDQGLQFLIQYYNGEERAKGNILERFSAQQFPDLHSELNLSSLELGDSALYFCASSVGTTYEQYFGPGTRLTVT.

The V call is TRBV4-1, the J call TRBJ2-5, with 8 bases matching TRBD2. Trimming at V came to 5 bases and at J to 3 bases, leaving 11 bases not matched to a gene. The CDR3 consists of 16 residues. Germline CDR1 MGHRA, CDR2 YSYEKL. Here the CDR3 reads CASSAGRLASEETQYF. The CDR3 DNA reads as TGCGCCAGCAGCGCAGGGAGACTAGCGTCGGAAGAGACCCAGTACTTC.

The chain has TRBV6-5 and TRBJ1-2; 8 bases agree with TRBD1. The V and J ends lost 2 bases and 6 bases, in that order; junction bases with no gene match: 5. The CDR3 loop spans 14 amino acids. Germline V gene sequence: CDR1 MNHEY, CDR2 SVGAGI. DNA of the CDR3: TGTGCCAGCAGTTACCCAGGGGGCTCGGATGGCTACACCTTC. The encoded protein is CASSYPGGSDGYTF.

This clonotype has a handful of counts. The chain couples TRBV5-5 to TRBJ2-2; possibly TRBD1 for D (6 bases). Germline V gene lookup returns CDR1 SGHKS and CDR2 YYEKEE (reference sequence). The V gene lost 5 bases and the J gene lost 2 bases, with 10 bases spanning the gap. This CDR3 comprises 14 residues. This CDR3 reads CASSWDINTGELFF. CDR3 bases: TGTGCCAGCAGTTGGGACATCAACACCGGGGAGCTGTTTTTT. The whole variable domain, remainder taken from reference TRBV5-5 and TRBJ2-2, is DAGVTQSPTHLIKTRGQQVTLRCSPISGHKSVSWYQQVLGQGPQFIFQYYEKEERGRGNFPDRFSARQFPNYSSELNVNALLLGDSALYLCASSWDINTGELFFGEGSRLTVL.

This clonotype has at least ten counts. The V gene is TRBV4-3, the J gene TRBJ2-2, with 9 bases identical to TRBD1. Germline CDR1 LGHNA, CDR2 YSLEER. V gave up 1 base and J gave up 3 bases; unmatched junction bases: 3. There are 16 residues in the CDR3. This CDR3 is CASSQAGTGHTGELFF. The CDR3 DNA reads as TGCGCCAGCAGCCAAGCCGGGACAGGGCACACCGGGGAGCTGTTTTTT.

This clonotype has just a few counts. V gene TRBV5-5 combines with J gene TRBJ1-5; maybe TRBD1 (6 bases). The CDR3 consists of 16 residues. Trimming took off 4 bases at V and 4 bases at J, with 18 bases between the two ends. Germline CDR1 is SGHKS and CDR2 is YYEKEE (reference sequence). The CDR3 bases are TGTGCCAGCAGCCCGATTGACAGGTTCGAAAATCAGCCCCAGCATTTT. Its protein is CASSPIDRFENQPQHF.